This T cell receptor beta chain stems from a study of tumor-infiltrating lymphocytes in primary liver carcinoma. Across the whole study: The patient population consisted of men and women between 30 and 69 years of age. Tumor staging was T1-T3 N0M0; sizes spanned roughly 4.2 to 10 cm across.

Unsorted bulk tissue (roughly 19-31 mg) underwent RNA and DNA co-extraction. Patients' primary liver carcinoma was surgically resected. CDR1 SGHKS and CDR2 YYEKEE come from the germline V gene (reference sequence). The CDR3 covers 15 residues. With approximately 470 ng total RNA as template and a constant-region primer, TCR beta cDNA was made. Construction of TCR beta libraries relied on three successive nested multiplex PCR rounds employing slightly modified ARM-PCR. TRBV1-TRBV30 forward and Cbeta reverse primers drove the first two roughly 10-cycle rounds. TCRdb reprocessed the multiplex PCR reads with MiXCR, giving one entry per CDR3 protein. The profile covers about 37,000 distinct CDR3 sequences, with roughly 75% appearing a single time and more than 30% taken by the ten largest. A remark on this clonotype: A junction boundary mismatches the germline segment, possibly from a read error.

The sample comprised tumor-adjacent normal liver tissue. V usage is TRBV5-5 and J usage is TRBJ1-1; no clear D gene. The TCR was taken from a man aged 35-49 years with primary liver carcinoma and hepatitis B virus infection. CDR3 region: CASSHEGVRYTEVFF. CDR3 sequence (DNA): TGTGCCAGCAGCCATGAGGGTGTGCGATACACTGAAGTTTTCTTT.